This T cell receptor (beta chain) is from a study of blood T cell repertoires in COVID-19. About the research overall: Samples representing acute and convalescent COVID-19 were sourced from the United States, Italy and Spain.

Repertoires were generated with immunoSEQ multiplex PCR, while TCRdb's copy carries only in-frame clones and drops some. The repertoire has fewer than 450,000 clones, almost 90% of them found once; the top ten carry 6% to 8%. Between the trimmed V and J ends, which lost 4 bases and 10 bases, there was a span of 23 bases. This CDR3 is 15 amino acids long. Germline V gives CDR1 SGHNT, CDR2 YYREEE (reference sequence). The Seattle site enrolled patients during active infection and followed them longitudinally. The TCR comes from a woman in her seventies with COVID-19, enrolled during active disease. Sample: peripheral blood. This chain links TRBV5-4 with TRBJ1-2, with D maybe TRBD1 (6 bases). The CDR3 DNA is TGTGCCAGCAGCCCATTAGGGGGGGAAAGGGTGTACTACACCTTC. Its translation is CASSPLGGERVYYTF.